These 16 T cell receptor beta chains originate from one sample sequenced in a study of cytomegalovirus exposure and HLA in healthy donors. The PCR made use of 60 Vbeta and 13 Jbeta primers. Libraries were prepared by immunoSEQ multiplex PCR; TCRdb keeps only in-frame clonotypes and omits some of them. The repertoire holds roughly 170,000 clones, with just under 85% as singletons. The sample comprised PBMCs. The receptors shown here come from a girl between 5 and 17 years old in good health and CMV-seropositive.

The CDR3 protein is CASSAERLAGTDEQYF. The DNA for the CDR3 is TGTGCCAGCAGCGCCGAGAGACTAGCGGGGACGGACGAGCAGTACTTC. V usage is TRBV9 and J usage is TRBJ2-7, with TRBD2 matching over 11 bases. Germline CDR1 and CDR2: SGDLS and YYNGEE. The CDR3 is made up of 16 amino acids. V lost 3 bases to trimming and J lost 5 bases; unmatched junction nucleotides: 10. Based on the CDR3 plus reference TRBV9 and TRBJ2-7, the full variable domain is DSGVTQTPKHLITATGQRVTLRCSPRSGDLSVYWYQQSLDQGLQFLIQYYNGEERAKGNILERFSAQQFPDLHSELNLSSLELGDSALYFCASSAERLAGTDEQYFGPGTRLTVT.

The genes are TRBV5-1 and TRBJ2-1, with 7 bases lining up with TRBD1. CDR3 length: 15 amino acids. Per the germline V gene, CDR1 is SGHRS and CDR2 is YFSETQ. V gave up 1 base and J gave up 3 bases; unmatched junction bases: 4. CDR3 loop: CASSLFGTDYNEQFF. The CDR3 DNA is TGCGCCAGCAGCTTGTTTGGGACAGACTACAATGAGCAGTTCTTC.

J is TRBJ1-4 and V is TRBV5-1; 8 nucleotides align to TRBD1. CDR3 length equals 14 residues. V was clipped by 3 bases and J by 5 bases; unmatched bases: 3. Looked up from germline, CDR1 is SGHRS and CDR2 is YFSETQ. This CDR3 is CASSSQGANEKLFF. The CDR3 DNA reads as TGCGCCAGCAGCTCGCAGGGGGCGAATGAAAAACTGTTTTTT.

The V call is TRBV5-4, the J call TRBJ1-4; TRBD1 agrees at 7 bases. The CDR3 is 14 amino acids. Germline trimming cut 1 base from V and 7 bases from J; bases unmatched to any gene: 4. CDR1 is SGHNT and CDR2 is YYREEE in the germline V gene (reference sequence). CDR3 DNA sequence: TGTGCCAGCAGCTTGCGCGCAGGGGGTGAAAAACTGTTTTTT. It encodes CASSLRAGGEKLFF.

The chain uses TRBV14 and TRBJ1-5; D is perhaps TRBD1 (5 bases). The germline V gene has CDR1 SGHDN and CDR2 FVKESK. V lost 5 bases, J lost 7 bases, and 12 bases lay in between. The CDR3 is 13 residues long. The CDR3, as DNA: TGTGCCAGCAGCAGGCAGGGAGGCCAGCCCCAGCATTTT. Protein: CASSRQGGQPQHF.

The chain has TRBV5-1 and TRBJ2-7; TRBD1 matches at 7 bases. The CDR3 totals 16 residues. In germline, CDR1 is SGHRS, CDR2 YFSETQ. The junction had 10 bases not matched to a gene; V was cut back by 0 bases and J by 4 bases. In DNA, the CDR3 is TGCGCCAGCAGCTTGGGGGTCGGGACAGCTGCTTACGAGCAGTACTTC. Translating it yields CASSLGVGTAAYEQYF.

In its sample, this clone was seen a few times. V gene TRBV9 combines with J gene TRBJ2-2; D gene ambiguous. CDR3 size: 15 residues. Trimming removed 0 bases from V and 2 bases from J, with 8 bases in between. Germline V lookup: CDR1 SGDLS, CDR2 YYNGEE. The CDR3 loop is CASSVGVTNTGELFF. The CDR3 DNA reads TGTGCCAGCAGCGTAGGGGTGACAAACACCGGGGAGCTGTTTTTT. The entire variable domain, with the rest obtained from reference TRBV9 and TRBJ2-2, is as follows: DSGVTQTPKHLITATGQRVTLRCSPRSGDLSVYWYQQSLDQGLQFLIQYYNGEERAKGNILERFSAQQFPDLHSELNLSSLELGDSALYFCASSVGVTNTGELFFGEGSRLTVL.

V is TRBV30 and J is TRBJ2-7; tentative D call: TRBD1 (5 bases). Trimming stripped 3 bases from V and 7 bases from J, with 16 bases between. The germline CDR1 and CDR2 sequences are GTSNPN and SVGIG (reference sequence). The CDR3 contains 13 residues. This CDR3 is CAWSSQGSGEQYF. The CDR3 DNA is TGTGCCTGGAGCTCACAAGGGTCAGGGGAGCAGTACTTC.

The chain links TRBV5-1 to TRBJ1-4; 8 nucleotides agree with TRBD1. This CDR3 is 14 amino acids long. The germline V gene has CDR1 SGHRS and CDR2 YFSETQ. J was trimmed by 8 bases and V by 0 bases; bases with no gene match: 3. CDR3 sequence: CASSLDQGAEKLFF. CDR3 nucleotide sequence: TGCGCCAGCAGCTTGGATCAGGGGGCGGAAAAACTGTTTTTT.

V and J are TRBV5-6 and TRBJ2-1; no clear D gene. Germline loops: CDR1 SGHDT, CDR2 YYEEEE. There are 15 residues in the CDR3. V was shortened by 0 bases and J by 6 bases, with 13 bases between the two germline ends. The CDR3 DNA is TGTGCCAGCAGCTTGGCCCGGGTCCCCTTCAATGAGCAGTTCTTC. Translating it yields CASSLARVPFNEQFF. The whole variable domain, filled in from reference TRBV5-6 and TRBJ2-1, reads DAGVTQSPTHLIKTRGQQVTLRCSPKSGHDTVSWYQQALGQGPQFIFQYYEEEERQRGNFPDRFSGHQFPNYSSELNVNALLLGDSALYLCASSLARVPFNEQFFGPGTRLTVL.

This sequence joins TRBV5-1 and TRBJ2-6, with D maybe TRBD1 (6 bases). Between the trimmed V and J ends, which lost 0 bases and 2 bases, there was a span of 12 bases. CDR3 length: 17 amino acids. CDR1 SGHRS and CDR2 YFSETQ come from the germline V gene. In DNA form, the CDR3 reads TGCGCCAGCAGCTTGGCCGTTGGGGGCCCTGGGGCCAACGTCCTGACTTTC. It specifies CASSLAVGGPGANVLTF.

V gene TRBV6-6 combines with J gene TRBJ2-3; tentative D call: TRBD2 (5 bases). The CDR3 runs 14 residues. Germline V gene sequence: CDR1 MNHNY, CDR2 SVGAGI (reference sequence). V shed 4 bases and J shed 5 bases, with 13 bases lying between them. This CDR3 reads CASSSPGRGDTQYF. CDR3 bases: TGTGCCAGCAGTTCCCCGGGTCGGGGAGATACGCAGTATTTT.

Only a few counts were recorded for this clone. The CDR3 sequence: CASSSPAGQPQHF. CDR3 nucleotides: TGTGCCAGCAGCTCACCCGCGGGTCAGCCCCAGCATTTT. The V gene is TRBV7-8, the J gene TRBJ1-5; unclear D gene. The CDR3 spans 13 residues. Trimming pared 4 bases from V and 6 bases from J, leaving 10 bases between. The V gene's germline CDR1 is SGHVS and CDR2 FQNEAQ.

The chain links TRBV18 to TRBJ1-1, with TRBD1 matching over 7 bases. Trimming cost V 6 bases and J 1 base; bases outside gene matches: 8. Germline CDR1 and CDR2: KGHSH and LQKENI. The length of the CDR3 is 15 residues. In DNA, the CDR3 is TGTGCCAGCTCCCCCGGACAGGTGAGGAACACTGAAGCTTTCTTT. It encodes CASSPGQVRNTEAFF.

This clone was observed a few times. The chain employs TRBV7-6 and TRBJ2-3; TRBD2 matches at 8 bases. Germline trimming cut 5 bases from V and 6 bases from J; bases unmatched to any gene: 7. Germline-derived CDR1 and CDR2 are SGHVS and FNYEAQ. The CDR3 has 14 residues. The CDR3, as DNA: TGTGCCAGCAGCCACCGGGGGGGGGAGGATACGCAGTATTTT. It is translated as CASSHRGGEDTQYF.

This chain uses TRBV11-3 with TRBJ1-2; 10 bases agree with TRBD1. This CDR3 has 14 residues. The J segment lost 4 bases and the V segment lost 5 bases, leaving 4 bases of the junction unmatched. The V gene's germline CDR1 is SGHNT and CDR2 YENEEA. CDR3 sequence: CASSAGTGAYGYTF. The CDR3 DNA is TGTGCCAGCAGCGCCGGGACAGGGGCCTATGGCTACACCTTC.